These 32 T cell receptor beta chains were sequenced from one sample in a study of cytomegalovirus exposure and HLA in healthy donors. Both 60 Vbeta primers and 13 Jbeta primers went into the PCR. Produced via immunoSEQ multiplex PCR; TCRdb's table is partial and in-frame only. The sample's table shows roughly 220,000 clones. Material for sequencing was PBMCs. The receptors were sampled from a girl aged 2 to 9 in good health and CMV-seropositive.

J is TRBJ2-7 and V is TRBV27; D is ambiguous. Per the germline V gene, CDR1 is MNHEY and CDR2 is SMNVEV (reference sequence). The CDR3 sequence is 13 residues long. V lost 2 bases to trimming and J lost 3 bases, with 8 bases between them. The CDR3 spells CASSLVPNYEQYF. CDR3 DNA sequence: TGTGCCAGCAGTTTAGTCCCCAACTACGAGCAGTACTTC.

V usage is TRBV5-1 and J usage is TRBJ2-2, with TRBD2 as a possible D gene (6 bases). This CDR3 is 16 amino acids long. The V and J ends lost 0 bases and 0 bases respectively, with 9 bases between them. Germline-derived CDR1 and CDR2 are SGHRS and YFSETQ. The CDR3: CASSLEGGANTGELFF. The DNA for the CDR3 is TGCGCCAGCAGCTTGGAGGGCGGGGCGAACACCGGGGAGCTGTTTTTT.

The chain has TRBV15 and TRBJ2-7; a possible D gene is TRBD1 (7 bases). There are 14 residues in the CDR3. The V gene lost 1 base and the J gene lost 6 bases, with 13 bases spanning the gap. The germline CDR1 and CDR2 sequences are LNHNV and YYDKDF (reference sequence). DNA of the CDR3: TGTGCCACCAGCAGAGTTTCAGGGGGGACCGAGCAGTACTTC. Translated: CATSRVSGGTEQYF.

This chain links TRBV2 with TRBJ1-1; 8 bases agree with TRBD1. This CDR3 region has 14 residues. V was pared by 6 bases and J by 6 bases, with 9 bases of the junction left unmatched. From germline, CDR1 is SNHLY and CDR2 FYNNEI. The CDR3 spells CASRDGQGYAEAFF. The CDR3, as DNA: TGTGCCAGCAGGGATGGACAGGGATACGCTGAAGCTTTCTTT.

The chain is built from TRBV28 and TRBJ1-1, with a weak D call TRBD1 (5 bases). The germline V and J ends were trimmed by 2 bases and 1 base, with 14 bases remaining between them. Germline V gene lookup returns CDR1 MDHEN and CDR2 SYDVKM. The CDR3 loop spans 16 amino acids. The CDR3 DNA reads as TGTGCCAGCAGTTTACATGCGGGGCTCGGGAACACTGAAGCTTTCTTT. The encoded protein is CASSLHAGLGNTEAFF.

The J gene is TRBJ2-6, the V gene TRBV18, with D possibly TRBD2 on 5 matching bases. The CDR3 runs to 17 residues. Germline V gene lookup returns CDR1 KGHSH and CDR2 LQKENI. V lost 3 bases and J lost 0, with 12 bases in between. The chain's CDR3 is CASSPSGSRSGANVLTF. In nucleotides, the CDR3 is TGTGCCAGCTCACCGAGCGGATCGCGCTCTGGGGCCAACGTCCTGACTTTC.

The chain joins TRBV15 to TRBJ2-7; D unclear. The CDR3 length is 15 residues. Germline loops: CDR1 LNHNV, CDR2 YYDKDF (reference sequence). V lost 4 bases and J 0 bases, leaving 13 bases between the germline ends. In DNA, the CDR3 is TGTGCCACCAGCATGCTGGCCAGTCCCTCCTACGAGCAGTACTTC. Protein sequence: CATSMLASPSYEQYF.

This chain links TRBV11-1 with TRBJ2-5, with a possible D match to TRBD2 (6 bases). Germline CDR1 and CDR2: SGHAT and FQDESV (reference sequence). This CDR3 spans 15 amino acids. Trimming stripped 5 bases from V and 0 bases from J, with 13 bases between. For the CDR3, the DNA is TGTGCCAGCAGCCCAAGACGGGGGTACCAAGAGACCCAGTACTTC. This sequence encodes CASSPRRGYQETQYF.

The rearrangement joins TRBV7-9 to TRBJ2-1; TRBD1 matches at 7 bases. The CDR3 is 19 amino acids. Per the germline V gene, CDR1 is SEHNR and CDR2 is FQNEAQ (reference sequence). Trimming removed 4 bases from V and 0 bases from J; junction bases left unmatched: 15. CDR3 sequence (DNA): TGTGCCAGCAGCTCAAGGACAGTCCCCGACAGGGTCTCCTACAATGAGCAGTTCTTC. Translating it yields CASSSRTVPDRVSYNEQFF.

The J gene is TRBJ2-3, the V gene TRBV28; 12 bases agree with TRBD2. There are 14 residues in the CDR3. Trimming removed 5 bases from V and 5 bases from J; junction bases left unmatched: 2. Germline V gene lookup returns CDR1 MDHEN and CDR2 SYDVKM. The CDR3 region is CASSTGLAGDTQYF. The CDR3, as DNA: TGTGCCAGCAGTACGGGACTAGCGGGAGATACGCAGTATTTT.

This rearrangement joins TRBV30 to TRBJ1-1, with D perhaps TRBD1 (5 bases). The CDR3 spans 11 residues. V was trimmed by 7 bases and J by 4 bases, leaving 10 bases between them. The germline V gene encodes CDR1 GTSNPN and CDR2 SVGIG (reference sequence). CDR3 loop: CASSGGTEAFF. CDR3 coding DNA: TGTGCCTCATCCGGGGGCACTGAAGCTTTCTTT.

The chain joins TRBV18 to TRBJ2-7; 10 bases line up with TRBD1. V gave up 0 bases and J gave up 4 bases; unmatched junction bases: 3. The CDR3 contains 15 residues. Germline V gives CDR1 KGHSH, CDR2 LQKENI. CDR3 region: CASSPPGQGGYEQYF. CDR3 sequence (DNA): TGTGCCAGCTCACCACCCGGACAGGGGGGATACGAGCAGTACTTC.

The rearrangement uses TRBV18 and TRBJ2-7; TRBD2 matches at 9 bases. CDR1 and CDR2 (germline): KGHSH, LQKENI. The CDR3 loop spans 17 amino acids. V shed 0 bases and J 4 bases; nucleotides not matched to a gene: 10. The CDR3 DNA sequence: TGTGCCAGCTCACCACCCCCATCGCTAGCGGGACGGTACGAGCAGTACTTC. It is translated as CASSPPPSLAGRYEQYF.

The V gene is TRBV29-1, the J gene TRBJ2-3, with unresolved D. The CDR3 contains 12 residues. V was pared by 7 bases and J by 2 bases, with 10 bases between. Germline CDR1 is SQVTM and CDR2 is ANQGSEA. Here the CDR3 reads CSGEEHTDTQYF. CDR3 sequence (DNA): TGCAGCGGAGAGGAACACACAGATACGCAGTATTTT.

The CDR3 reads CASSLVPGGGYTF. In nucleotides, the CDR3 is TGCGCCAGCAGCTTGGTTCCAGGAGGTGGCTACACCTTC. The chain links TRBV5-1 to TRBJ1-2, with no clear D. Germline lookup yields CDR1 SGHRS and CDR2 YFSETQ. Trimming left V 0 bases short and J 7 bases short, with 10 bases between. This CDR3 has 13 amino acids.

The rearrangement joins TRBV5-1 to TRBJ2-7; the match to TRBD2 covers 8 bases. Per the germline V gene, CDR1 is SGHRS and CDR2 is YFSETQ. With V trimmed by 4 bases and J by 3 bases, 6 bases remained unmatched. The CDR3 is 14 residues long. In DNA, the CDR3 is TGCGCCAGCAGCCGGGAGGGGCTTAGCTACGAGCAGTACTTC. Translating gives CASSREGLSYEQYF. Variable domain in full (rest from reference TRBV5-1 and TRBJ2-7): KAGVTQTPRYLIKTRGQQVTLSCSPISGHRSVSWYQQTPGQGLQFLFEYFSETQRNKGNFPGRFSGRQFSNSRSEMNVSTLELGDSALYLCASSREGLSYEQYFGPGTRLTVT.

This sequence joins TRBV28 and TRBJ2-7; D uncertain. Trimming removed 3 bases from V and 6 bases from J, with 9 bases in between. This CDR3 has 12 residues. Germline V CDR1 and CDR2: MDHEN, SYDVKM. The CDR3 nucleotides read TGTGCCAGCAGTTTTATTGGTAGCGAGCAGTACTTC. This translates into CASSFIGSEQYF.

The rearrangement uses TRBV29-1 and TRBJ1-2; possible D gene TRBD1, 5 bases. V lost 5 bases and J 0 bases, leaving 19 bases between the germline ends. Germline V gives CDR1 SQVTM, CDR2 ANQGSEA. The CDR3 is 16 residues long. In DNA form, the CDR3 reads TGCAGCGTTAGGGCTGGGGCGACAGCCACTAACTATGGCTACACCTTC. Translating gives CSVRAGATATNYGYTF.

The chain joins TRBV14 to TRBJ2-5, with 10 bases fitting TRBD2. Germline loops: CDR1 SGHDN, CDR2 FVKESK. The CDR3 extends over 18 amino acids. With V trimmed by 1 base and J by 5 bases, 13 bases remained unmatched. The CDR3 spells CASSQGAPSGSFRETQYF. As DNA, the CDR3 is TGTGCCAGCAGCCAAGGGGCCCCTAGCGGGAGTTTCAGGGAGACCCAGTACTTC.

The chain has TRBV29-1 and TRBJ2-1; D ambiguous. Germline V gene lookup returns CDR1 SQVTM and CDR2 ANQGSEA. The CDR3 has 15 residues. The V end lost 3 bases, the J end lost 1 base, and 13 bases lay between the germline ends. CDR3 sequence: CSVETTRQSYNEQFF. DNA for the CDR3: TGCAGCGTTGAGACGACGCGGCAGTCCTACAATGAGCAGTTCTTC.

The chain recombines TRBV7-8 with TRBJ1-1; 8 bases align to TRBD1. This CDR3 comprises 15 residues. J lost 0 bases, V lost 5 bases, and 5 bases had no gene match. CDR1 is SGHVS and CDR2 is FQNEAQ in the germline V gene. The CDR3 nucleotides read TGTGCCAGCAGCCCATTGGACAGGGTGAACACTGAAGCTTTCTTT. Its translation: CASSPLDRVNTEAFF.

In DNA form, the CDR3 reads TGCGCCAGCAGTTCTGGACTAGCGGGGGGTGATACGCAGTATTTT. As protein: CASSSGLAGGDTQYF. J is TRBJ2-3 and V is TRBV5-1; TRBD2 matches at 14 bases. J gave up 6 bases and V 5 bases, and 5 bases lay outside the gene matches. Germline V gives CDR1 SGHRS, CDR2 YFSETQ. The CDR3 loop spans 15 amino acids.

V gene TRBV9 combines with J gene TRBJ1-2; a weak D match, TRBD1 (6 bases). The CDR3 extends over 13 amino acids. V was pared by 3 bases and J by 7 bases, with 13 bases between. The germline V gene encodes CDR1 SGDLS and CDR2 YYNGEE. The CDR3: CASSDRVVGGYTF. The CDR3 DNA is TGTGCCAGCAGCGACAGGGTCGTCGGTGGCTACACCTTC.

The V call is TRBV7-6, the J call TRBJ2-5, with 8 bases fitting TRBD1. The end of the DNA fits TRBJ2-7 better, so the J call may be wrong. Germline lookup yields CDR1 SGHVS and CDR2 FNYEAQ. The CDR3 is made up of 14 amino acids. CDR3 bases: TGTGCCAGCAGCCCGGGACAGGTCGGATCCGAGCAGTACTTC. Amino acids: CASSPGQVGSEQYF.

This sequence joins TRBV27 and TRBJ1-4; D unresolved. Deletions cut 5 bases from V and 5 bases from J, with 9 bases between. The germline V gene has CDR1 MNHEY and CDR2 SMNVEV (reference sequence). The CDR3 loop spans 13 amino acids. The CDR3 DNA follows: TGTGCCAGCAGTCAAAGCCAAAATGAAAAACTGTTTTTT. It specifies CASSQSQNEKLFF.

J is TRBJ1-4 and V is TRBV28, with D possibly being TRBD1 (5 bases). Trimming cost V 5 bases and J 5 bases, with 12 bases left between them. The length of the CDR3 is 14 residues. Germline assignment: CDR1 MDHEN and CDR2 SYDVKM. CDR3 nucleotides: TGTGCCAGCAGTCTGACAGAGATCAATGAAAAACTGTTTTTT. Its translation: CASSLTEINEKLFF.

V and J are TRBV5-4 and TRBJ2-7; 7 bases match TRBD1. This CDR3 has 15 residues. Trimming took 4 bases from V and 3 from J; bases not matched to a gene: 10. CDR1 SGHNT and CDR2 YYREEE come from the germline V gene (reference sequence). The CDR3 here is CASSPIDRVSYEQYF. CDR3 coding DNA: TGTGCCAGCAGCCCCATCGACAGGGTAAGCTACGAGCAGTACTTC.

The CDR3 protein is CASSVLESGTDTQYF. The CDR3 DNA sequence: TGTGCCAGCAGTGTCCTCGAGTCCGGCACAGATACGCAGTATTTT. The chain carries TRBV2 and TRBJ2-3; D is unclear. V gave up 4 bases and J gave up 1 base, with 12 bases separating them. The length of the CDR3 is 15 residues. Germline values: CDR1 SNHLY, CDR2 FYNNEI.

This chain links TRBV7-8 with TRBJ1-4, with TRBD1 matching 7 bases. This CDR3 has 15 residues. The J segment lost 4 bases and the V segment lost 4 bases, leaving 6 bases of the junction unmatched. From germline, CDR1 is SGHVS and CDR2 FQNEAQ. The CDR3 sequence: CASSWDSSGNEKLFF. The CDR3 nucleotides read TGTGCCAGCAGCTGGGACAGTTCGGGTAATGAAAAACTGTTTTTT.

This rearrangement joins TRBV15 to TRBJ2-2, with 9 positions matching TRBD1. Germline trimming cut 3 bases from V and 2 bases from J; bases unmatched to any gene: 7. Germline CDR1 LNHNV, CDR2 YYDKDF (reference sequence). The CDR3 length is 17 residues. CDR3 sequence: CATSRARDRANTGELFF. Written as DNA, the CDR3 is TGTGCCACCAGCAGGGCCCGGGACAGGGCAAACACCGGGGAGCTGTTTTTT.

The rearrangement uses TRBV6-1 and TRBJ2-7; 8 positions match TRBD2. Trimming cost V 7 bases and J 2 bases; bases outside gene matches: 7. Germline lookup yields CDR1 MNHNS and CDR2 SASEGT. The CDR3 spans 14 residues. In nucleotides, the CDR3 is TGTGCCAGCATCGGGAGGGCTAGCCCCTACGAGCAGTACTTC. The encoded protein is CASIGRASPYEQYF.

This chain connects TRBV6-5 to TRBJ1-3; D ambiguous. The V and J ends lost 6 bases and 4 bases respectively, with 7 bases between them. Germline loops: CDR1 MNHEY, CDR2 SVGAGI. The length of the CDR3 is 12 residues. The CDR3 DNA is TGTGCCAGCAGGGAACAGGGAAACACCATATATTTT. Its translation: CASREQGNTIYF.